This T cell receptor (beta chain) originates from a study of post-analysis software for immune sequencing data (dated by TCRdb to between 2014 and 2017). Some background on the complete study: Disease courses on record covered relapsing-remitting, secondary progressive and progressive-relapsing multiple sclerosis, though some patients had no subtype annotation. The patient repertoires were compared against approximately ten previously published healthy control repertoires obtained from donors aged about 6 to 26 years. A subset of samples was prepared in parallel using single-end sample barcoding, then pooled and co-amplified after Illumina adapter ligation.

Between the V and J ends, shortened by 6 bases and 6 bases respectively, the junction contains 12 bases. The CDR3 numbers 12 residues from cysteine through phenylalanine. Only CDR3 DNA remains: 36 bases, in frame from the first base. CDR1 is given as SQVTM and CDR2 as ANQGSEA, both from the germline V gene. TCR beta repertoires were profiled from peripheral blood of about a dozen young patients with multiple sclerosis to demonstrate the VDJtools post-analysis software. Multiple sclerosis patients were children and adolescents aged roughly 6 to 17 years. This clonotype has more than one count but fewer than ten. The antigen it recognizes is unknown. No much larger clone is present one base from it, and per-base qualities are unavailable. What the research found in general, with its limitations: Significantly lower normalized Chao1 diversity was found in multiple sclerosis patients than in controls, suggesting substantial peripheral T-cell clonal expansion. Significantly higher frequencies in patients than in controls were found for several TRBV segments, including TRBV5-6, TRBV5-1 and TRBV20-1. Direct clustering with F measure showed strong co-clustering of samples prepared in the same batch, prompting a batch-effect correction. The control group was slightly older than the multiple sclerosis patient group.

The method behind the library was PCR. TCRdb records Illumina HiSeq 2500 as the sequencer. To reduce PCR and sequencing biases, unique molecular identifiers were built into the TCR beta cDNA libraries. Per 1 to 10 million input T cells, some 500,000 cDNA molecules were obtained, such that each molecule approximated one T cell. The patient libraries were prepared and sequenced using the same protocol as the earlier healthy control dataset. Samples belonging to the same batch were prepared together, multiplexed and sequenced on a shared HiSeq lane. In the authors' own workflow: MIGEC was used to process the raw barcoded reads, and molecular identifier groups with only a single read were discarded before consensus assembly and CDR3 extraction. Clonotype tables were post-analysed with VDJtools, normalizing diversity by down-sampling all datasets to the smallest sample size. In repertoire overlap clustering, CDR3 amino acid sequences, but not nucleotide sequences, were matched to correct batch-related cross-sample contamination. TCRdb itself trimmed the public reads at Q25 with fastp, ran MiXCR and retained productive beta chains. Identical CDR3 protein sequences are pooled into one entry, listed with their most common genes and DNA. These V and J calls rely on TCRdb rather than the paper's analysis. The sample table holds some 690,000 distinct CDR3 sequences, of which 25% to 30% were seen once. Of the sample, under 0.7% falls within the top ten clones.

The sample consisted of blood. The chain is made from TRBV29-1 and TRBJ1-5; TRBD1 could be the D gene, as 6 bases match. The sequence derives from a girl between 10 and 17 years old with multiple sclerosis. DNA sequence: TGCAGCGTAGGTGGGGGCTCTCAGCCCCAGCATTTT. Its product reads: CSVGGGSQPQHF.